The clone carrying this TCR beta chain has at least ten counts. Its target is unknown. The CDR3 is 13 amino acids. The V and J ends lost 2 bases and 0 bases respectively, with 8 bases between them. Germline loops: CDR1 SQVTM, CDR2 ANQGSEA. These data are taken from a study of identical twins. General study points: Reduced insertions were recorded for abundant cord blood beta clonotypes, with no such pattern in memory repertoires. Weaker excess sharing between twins was seen in beta out-of-frame sequences. Zero-insertion analyses were open to partial confounding by invariant MAIT and iNKT cells.

TCRdb re-called the 5' RACE reads with MiXCR, one entry per CDR3 protein. Here the sample spans some 270,000 distinct CDR3 sequences, about 8.5% being singletons. This sample was shared with a second study, whose subject was yellow fever vaccine responses in identical twins. This second study notes: The authors reported partly convergent, partly personalized vaccine responses in identical twins.

Sequenced: CD8+ T cells sorted from blood. The chain recombines TRBV29-1 with TRBJ2-7; D unclear. The receptor was derived from a woman aged 18-29 years in good health. CDR3 sequence: CSVETRSSYEQYF. Here the CDR3 DNA reads TGCAGCGTTGAAACGCGTAGCTCCTACGAGCAGTACTTC.